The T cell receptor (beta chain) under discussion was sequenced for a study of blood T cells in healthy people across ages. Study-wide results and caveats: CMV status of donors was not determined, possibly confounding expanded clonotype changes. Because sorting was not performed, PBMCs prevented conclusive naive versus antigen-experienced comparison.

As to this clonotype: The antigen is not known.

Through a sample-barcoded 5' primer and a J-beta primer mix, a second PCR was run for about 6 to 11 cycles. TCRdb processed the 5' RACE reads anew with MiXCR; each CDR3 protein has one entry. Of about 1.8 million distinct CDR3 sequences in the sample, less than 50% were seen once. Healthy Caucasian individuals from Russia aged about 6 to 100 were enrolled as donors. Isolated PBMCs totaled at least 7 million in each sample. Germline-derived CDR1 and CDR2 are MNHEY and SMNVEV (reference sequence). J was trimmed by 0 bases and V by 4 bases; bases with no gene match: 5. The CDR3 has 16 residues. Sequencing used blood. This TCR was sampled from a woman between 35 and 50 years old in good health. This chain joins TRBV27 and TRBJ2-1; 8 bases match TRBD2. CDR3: CASSWSGGFSYNEQFF. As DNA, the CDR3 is TGTGCCAGCAGTTGGTCGGGGGGGTTCTCCTACAATGAGCAGTTCTTC.